This is a list of T cell receptor beta chains from one sample in a study of blood T cell repertoires in COVID-19. Libraries were prepared by immunoSEQ multiplex PCR; TCRdb keeps only in-frame clonotypes and omits some of them. The table shows about 68,000 clones, with roughly nine tenths occurring only once. Sequenced: peripheral blood. The receptors shown here come from a woman between 50 and 59 years old with COVID-19, enrolled during active disease. CDR3s include the opening cysteine and the closing phenylalanine or tryptophan.

v_call cdr3_aa
TRBV9 CASSVDLAGYNEQFF
TRBV10-3 CAISPRSDTQYF
TRBV28 CASIQGGGRSHEQFF
TRBV5-1 CASRPLAGGTGELFF
TRBV5-4 CASSTGTGDEKLFF
TRBV19 CASSIDRGGPEAFF
TRBV6-2/TRBV6-3 CASSYDVDRVNEQFF
TRBV6-5 CASSYTGSGYTF
TRBV7-3 CASSLNVGGSQGTGELFF
TRBV7-2 CASSARAGAILGDTQYF
TRBV9 CASSVGVGRPDTGELFF
TRBV2 CASNLDRAMYGYTF
TRBV4-3 CASSQLSGGELFF
TRBV20-1 CSASSGTGVGEQFF
TRBV28 CASSYTGTIYNEQFF
TRBV28 CASSPRRKRSTGELFF
TRBV18 CASSPRRDRDAFF
TRBV9 CASSTLGQLSSPLHF
TRBV4-3 CASSQDQSSGANVLTF
TRBV11-2 CASSLDPDEQYF
TRBV24-1 CATGDRDTEAFF
TRBV7-6 CASSLERNTEAFF
TRBV14 CASSQFRWAMNTEAFF
TRBV7-2 CASSHSAAGANEQYF
TRBV5-4 CASSLAGVIDTQYF
TRBV6-6 CASRRTRSKREDNEQFF
TRBV6-1 CASSESPGQNEQFF
TRBV10-1 CASSESSGRANEQFF
TRBV6-1 CASSEHSNQPQHF
TRBV4-2 CASSVGQGGLTGELFF
TRBV4-1 CASSQGSGNTGELFF